These 19 T cell receptor beta chains were sequenced from one sample in a study of cytomegalovirus exposure and HLA in healthy donors. PCR involved 60 Vbeta and 13 Jbeta primers. The repertoire was sequenced with immunoSEQ multiplex PCR; TCRdb's copy has only in-frame clones and lacks some. In the table there are under 110,000 clones, around three quarters of which are singletons. Sequenced sample: PBMCs. Receptors were obtained from a woman aged 45-60 years in good health and CMV-seropositive.

The V gene is TRBV7-3, the J gene TRBJ1-1, with D perhaps TRBD1 (5 bases). CDR3 length: 12 residues. Germline V gene data show CDR1 as SGHTA and CDR2 as FQGTGA. V lost 3 bases and J lost 6, with 8 bases in between. The CDR3 nucleotides are TGTGCCAGCAGCTTGGGGGGGTCTGAAGCTTTCTTT. Translation: CASSLGGSEAFF. Drawing the rest from reference TRBV7-3 and TRBJ1-1, the complete variable domain is GAGVSQTPSNKVTEKGKYVELRCDPISGHTALYWYRQSLGQGPEFLIYFQGTGAADDSGLPNDRFFAVRPEGSVSTLKIQRTERGDSAVYLCASSLGGSEAFFGQGTRLTVV.

The V call is TRBV11-1, the J call TRBJ2-7; D not resolved. Germline assignment: CDR1 SGHAT and CDR2 FQDESV (reference sequence). The CDR3 covers 15 residues. The V end lost 0 bases, the J end lost 3 bases, and 12 bases lay between the germline ends. This chain's CDR3 is CASSLATDSYYEQYF. As DNA, the CDR3 is TGTGCCAGCAGCTTAGCGACCGATAGCTACTACGAGCAGTACTTC.

V is TRBV19 and J is TRBJ1-5, with 7 bases that match TRBD1. Looked up from germline, CDR1 is LNHDA and CDR2 is SQIVND (reference sequence). The CDR3 extends over 15 amino acids. The ends lost 2 bases at V and 7 bases at J; junction bases unmatched: 8. The CDR3 coding sequence is TGTGCCAGTAGTATAAGGGGGCCCCAGGGACAGCCCCAGCATTTT. This encodes CASSIRGPQGQPQHF.

The chain combines TRBV19 with TRBJ1-1; 8 bases align to TRBD1. Germline V gene lookup returns CDR1 LNHDA and CDR2 SQIVND (reference sequence). The CDR3 is 17 amino acids. After removal of 5 bases from V and 4 bases from J, the junction contained 15 bases not matched to a gene. CDR3 in amino acids: CASSPNHGQGLGTEAFF. The CDR3 DNA sequence: TGTGCCAGTAGTCCGAATCATGGACAGGGATTGGGCACTGAAGCTTTCTTT.

The chain couples TRBV19 to TRBJ2-1, with 8 bases matching TRBD2. CDR3 length: 16 amino acids. The germline CDR1 and CDR2 sequences are LNHDA and SQIVND (reference sequence). Germline trimming cut 1 base from V and 5 bases from J; bases unmatched to any gene: 7. CDR3 protein: CASSIVSGLGNNEQFF. Written as DNA, the CDR3 is TGTGCCAGTAGTATAGTATCGGGACTAGGCAACAATGAGCAGTTCTTC.

This chain uses TRBV10-3 with TRBJ1-6, with 8 bases fitting TRBD1. This CDR3 region has 16 residues. V lost 4 bases, J lost 7 bases, and 9 bases stayed unmatched. Germline V lookup: CDR1 ENHRY, CDR2 SYGVKD. The DNA for the CDR3 is TGTGCCATCAGTGGCGGGACAGGCGGCGTGAATTCACCCCTCCACTTT. It translates to CAISGGTGGVNSPLHF.

This chain connects TRBV30 to TRBJ1-3, with D unresolved. Trimming cost V 5 bases and J 4 bases, with 6 bases left between them. The CDR3 is 11 residues long. The germline gives CDR1 GTSNPN, CDR2 SVGIG (reference sequence). The CDR3 bases are TGTGCCTGGGGAGTCGGAAACACCATATATTTT. Translated: CAWGVGNTIYF.

J is TRBJ2-1 and V is TRBV7-9; D is undetermined. This CDR3 has 13 amino acids. CDR1 and CDR2 (germline): SEHNR, FQNEAQ (reference sequence). V dropped 6 bases and J dropped 1 base, with 7 bases sitting between them. In DNA, the CDR3 is TGTGCCAGCAGGTCGGGTTCCTACAATGAGCAGTTCTTC. Translated, it gives CASRSGSYNEQFF. The full variable domain, its missing parts supplied by reference TRBV7-9 and TRBJ2-1, is DTGVSQNPRHKITKRGQNVTFRCDPISEHNRLYWYRQTLGQGPEFLTYFQNEAQLEKSRLLSDRFSAERPKGSFSTLEIQRTEQGDSAMYLCASRSGSYNEQFFGPGTRLTVL.

The gene calls are TRBV7-2 and TRBJ1-6; D ambiguous. Trimming removed 4 bases at V and 0 bases at J, with 10 bases between. There are 16 residues in the CDR3. Germline V CDR1 and CDR2: SGHTA, FQGNSA. The chain's CDR3 is CASSYTRSSYNSPLHF. CDR3 nucleotide sequence: TGTGCCAGCAGCTATACTCGGAGCTCCTATAATTCACCCCTCCACTTT.

This clone was seen a single time. V and J are TRBV5-1 and TRBJ2-3, with 7 bases aligning to TRBD2. J lost 4 bases, V lost 1 base, and 6 bases had no gene match. The germline CDR1 and CDR2 sequences are SGHRS and YFSETQ. The CDR3 contains 15 residues. Written as DNA, the CDR3 is TGCGCCAGCAGCTTGATCGGGGGAGGGGCAGATACGCAGTATTTT. It yields the protein CASSLIGGGADTQYF. Full variable domain (outside the CDR3, taken from reference TRBV5-1 and TRBJ2-3): KAGVTQTPRYLIKTRGQQVTLSCSPISGHRSVSWYQQTPGQGLQFLFEYFSETQRNKGNFPGRFSGRQFSNSRSEMNVSTLELGDSALYLCASSLIGGGADTQYFGPGTRLTVL.

DNA for the CDR3: TGCGCCAGCAGCCAAGACCCGGGGGACTCCCACTCCTACAATGAGCAGTTCTTC. It encodes CASSQDPGDSHSYNEQFF. The V call is TRBV4-1, the J call TRBJ2-1, with D perhaps matching TRBD2 (6 bases). The CDR3 loop spans 18 amino acids. The ends were cut back, 0 bases at V and 0 bases at J, with 15 bases in the middle. Per germline, CDR1 MGHRA and CDR2 YSYEKL.

The chain employs TRBV2 and TRBJ2-6; TRBD1 aligns across 8 bases. This CDR3 is 16 amino acids long. Unmatched junction bases numbered 6, after V lost 8 bases and J lost 0 bases. Germline V CDR1 and CDR2: SNHLY, FYNNEI. The CDR3 sequence: CASVRTGTSGANVLTF. The CDR3 nucleotides are TGTGCCAGCGTGAGGACAGGGACCTCTGGGGCCAACGTCCTGACTTTC. The whole variable domain, filled in from reference TRBV2 and TRBJ2-6, reads EPEVTQTPSHQVTQMGQEVILRCVPISNHLYFYWYRQILGQKVEFLVSFYNNEISEKSEIFDDQFSVERPDGSNFTLKIRSTKLEDSAMYFCASVRTGTSGANVLTFGAGSRLTVL.

In nucleotides, the CDR3 is TGTGCCAGCAGTGAAGCAGAGGCCCGCTTTAATCAGCCCCAGCATTTT. Protein: CASSEAEARFNQPQHF. This rearrangement joins TRBV6-1 to TRBJ1-5, with no clear D. CDR3 length equals 16 residues. V was trimmed by 0 bases and J by 4 bases, leaving 13 bases between them. Germline loops: CDR1 MNHNS, CDR2 SASEGT.

The CDR3 reads CASSQVPGWTTEAFF. CDR3 DNA: TGCGCCAGCAGCCAAGTACCAGGGTGGACGACTGAAGCTTTCTTT. V and J are TRBV4-1 and TRBJ1-1; D is possibly TRBD1 (5 bases). Germline-derived CDR1 and CDR2 are MGHRA and YSYEKL. Trimming shortened V by 1 base and J by 5 bases, and 14 bases separated the two germline ends. The length of the CDR3 is 15 residues.

The rearrangement joins TRBV9 to TRBJ1-2; no clear D. Trimming stripped 0 bases from V and 4 bases from J, with 13 bases between. CDR1 and CDR2 from the germline V gene are SGDLS and YYNGEE. CDR3 size: 15 residues. The DNA for the CDR3 is TGTGCCAGCAGCGTAGGGACCCTAAGCGGCTATGGCTACACCTTC. Translated, it gives CASSVGTLSGYGYTF.

This clone was counted between two and nine times. This chain connects TRBV5-4 to TRBJ1-1; tentatively, D is TRBD1 (5 bases). Trimming shortened V by 0 bases and J by 6 bases, and 21 bases separated the two germline ends. Germline V gene sequence: CDR1 SGHNT, CDR2 YYREEE (reference sequence). The CDR3 totals 17 residues. The CDR3: CASSLVYQTTDSPEAFF. CDR3 DNA: TGTGCCAGCAGCTTGGTTTATCAAACAACAGACAGTCCTGAAGCTTTCTTT.

This clone has just one count. The chain carries TRBV5-1 and TRBJ1-2; tentative D call: TRBD1 (5 bases). CDR1 is SGHRS and CDR2 is YFSETQ in the germline V gene. The germline V and J ends were trimmed by 1 base and 4 bases, with 14 bases remaining between them. There are 15 residues in the CDR3. CDR3 sequence: CASSLTVEGAYGYTF. In nucleotides, the CDR3 is TGCGCCAGCAGCTTGACAGTTGAAGGGGCCTATGGCTACACCTTC.

The CDR3 sequence: CASRLTGAQGASEAFF. CDR3 in DNA: TGTGCCAGCAGACTGACGGGTGCGCAGGGGGCCTCTGAAGCTTTCTTT. This chain connects TRBV5-4 to TRBJ1-1, with 8 bases lining up with TRBD1. V lost 5 bases and J lost 6; bases outside the gene matches: 15. Germline assignment: CDR1 SGHNT and CDR2 YYREEE (reference sequence). CDR3 length: 16 amino acids.

The V call is TRBV4-3, the J call TRBJ2-1; D not certain. There are 15 residues in the CDR3. Germline assignment: CDR1 LGHNA and CDR2 YSLEER. Trimming left V 0 bases short and J 3 bases short, with 9 bases between. The CDR3 protein is CASSQDRVVYNEQFF. For the CDR3, the DNA is TGCGCCAGCAGCCAAGACCGCGTAGTCTACAATGAGCAGTTCTTC.